The clone carrying this T cell receptor beta chain was counted a few times. The antigen is undetermined. This specimen belongs to a study of CD8 T cells in ankylosing spondylitis. Study-wide results and limits: Significant enrichment of disease-linked clones was reportedly seen in matched ankylosing spondylitis synovial fluid.

Germline V gene sequence: CDR1 DFQATT, CDR2 SNEGSKA (reference sequence). V lost 1 base and J 6 bases, leaving 16 bases between the germline ends. The CDR3 runs to 14 residues. TCRdb re-derived calls from the 5' RACE reads in MiXCR, one entry per CDR3 protein. The table shows approximately 220,000 distinct CDR3 sequences, with roughly 25% occurring only once. This receptor was taken from a male donor with ankylosing spondylitis or in good health (not recorded which). The gene calls are TRBV20-1 and TRBJ2-7; D unclear. The sample comprised blood, either unsorted or a sorted T cell fraction (not recorded which). DNA for the CDR3: TGCAGTGCTAGAGCGACGATACCTCGCTCCGAGCAGTACTTC. This encodes CSARATIPRSEQYF.